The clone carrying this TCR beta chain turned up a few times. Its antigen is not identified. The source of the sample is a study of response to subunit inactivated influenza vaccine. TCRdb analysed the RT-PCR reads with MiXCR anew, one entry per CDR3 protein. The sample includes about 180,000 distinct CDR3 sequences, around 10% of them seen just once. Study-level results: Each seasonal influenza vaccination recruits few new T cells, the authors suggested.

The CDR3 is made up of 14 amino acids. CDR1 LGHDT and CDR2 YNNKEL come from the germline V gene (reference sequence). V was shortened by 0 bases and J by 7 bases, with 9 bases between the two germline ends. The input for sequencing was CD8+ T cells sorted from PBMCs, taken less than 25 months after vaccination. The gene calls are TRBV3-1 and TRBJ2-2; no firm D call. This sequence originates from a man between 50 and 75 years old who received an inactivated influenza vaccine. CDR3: CASSQDFGVGELFF. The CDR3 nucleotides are TGTGCCAGCAGCCAAGATTTTGGGGTCGGGGAGCTGTTTTTT.